One and the same sample provided the 7 T cell receptor beta chains below, sequenced in a study of tumor-infiltrating lymphocytes in primary liver carcinoma. Researchers generated TCR beta cDNA from about 450 ng of total RNA, relying on a constant-region primer. A slightly modified ARM-PCR protocol with three nested multiplex PCR rounds produced these TCR beta libraries. Amplification in the first two PCR rounds was performed using TRBV1-TRBV30 forward primers and a C-beta reverse primer for approximately 10 cycles each. TCRdb reanalysed the multiplex PCR reads using MiXCR and keeps one entry per CDR3 protein. The table lists around 80,000 distinct CDR3 sequences, roughly 71% of them singletons. Both RNA and DNA were isolated together from around 20-30 mg of bulk tissue that had not been sorted. The material sequenced was tumor-adjacent normal liver tissue. Receptors originate from a man aged 35-49 years with primary liver carcinoma and hepatitis B virus infection.

This clonotype has a single count. Mismatch with germline at one junction end may stem from a read error. This chain links TRBV5-6 with TRBJ1-3, with D possibly TRBD1 on 5 matching bases. The germline V gene has CDR1 SGHDT and CDR2 YYEEEE. This CDR3 spans 14 amino acids. The CDR3 sequence is CANSPDNSGNTIYF. The CDR3 DNA reads as TGTGCCAACAGCCCGGACAACTCTGGAAACACCATATATTTT.

About this clonotype: Germline is not matched at one junction end, which may reflect a read error. The chain joins TRBV29-1 to TRBJ2-2; 13 bases are a match to TRBD2. Per the germline V gene, CDR1 is SQVTM and CDR2 is ANQGSEA. The CDR3 runs 14 residues. The CDR3 reads CSASGLAGLGELLF. The CDR3 DNA follows: TGTAGCGCCTCGGGACTAGCGGGACTTGGGGAGCTGCTTTTT.

This clonotype was counted ten times or more. The V call is TRBV10-3, the J call TRBJ2-5; 9 bases agree with TRBD2. The CDR3 runs 13 residues. The trim removed 6 bases at V and 5 bases at J, leaving 4 bases unmatched. Germline CDR1 ENHRY, CDR2 SYGVKD. In nucleotides, the CDR3 is TGTGCCATCAGGCGGCGGGAGGGGGAGACCCAGTACTTC. Translation gives CAIRRREGETQYF.

The CDR3 bases are TGTGCCAGCAGCTTAGCGGTTAGCGGGAAACTTATGCTGTATTTT. Its protein product is CASSLAVSGKLMLYF. This chain uses TRBV11-2 with TRBJ2-3, with 8 bases fitting TRBD2. This CDR3 has 15 residues. Germline V gives CDR1 SGHAT, CDR2 FQNNGV. Germline trimming cut 1 base from V and 14 bases from J; bases unmatched to any gene: 14.

This chain uses TRBV28 with TRBJ2-7; 8 bases map to TRBD2. CDR3 length: 14 amino acids. V shed 3 bases, J shed 3 bases, and the junction held 4 bases outside the gene matches. Germline assignment: CDR1 MDHEN and CDR2 SYDVKM. The chain's CDR3 is CASSFLRGGYEQYF. The CDR3 DNA reads TGTGCCAGCAGTTTTCTACGGGGGGGCTACGAGCAGTACTTC.

About this clonotype itself: The junction differs from germline at one of its ends, possibly a read error. This chain connects TRBV5-4 to TRBJ2-7; 7 nucleotides line up with TRBD2. The germline gives CDR1 SGHNT, CDR2 YYREEE (reference sequence). The CDR3 loop spans 15 amino acids. CDR3 bases: TGTGCCAGAAGCTTGGATCGCGGGAGCCTATACGAGCACTACTTC. It encodes CARSLDRGSLYEHYF.

On this clonotype: A much bigger clone sits one base away, suggesting this may be a read error. CDR3 sequence: CDWTPGTGDYNEQFF. DNA for the CDR3: TGTGACTGGACCCCAGGGACAGGGGACTACAATGAGCAGTTCTTC. The chain uses TRBV30 and TRBJ2-1, with TRBD1 matching 10 bases. The CDR3 runs 15 residues. The germline gives CDR1 GTSNPN, CDR2 SVGIG (reference sequence).